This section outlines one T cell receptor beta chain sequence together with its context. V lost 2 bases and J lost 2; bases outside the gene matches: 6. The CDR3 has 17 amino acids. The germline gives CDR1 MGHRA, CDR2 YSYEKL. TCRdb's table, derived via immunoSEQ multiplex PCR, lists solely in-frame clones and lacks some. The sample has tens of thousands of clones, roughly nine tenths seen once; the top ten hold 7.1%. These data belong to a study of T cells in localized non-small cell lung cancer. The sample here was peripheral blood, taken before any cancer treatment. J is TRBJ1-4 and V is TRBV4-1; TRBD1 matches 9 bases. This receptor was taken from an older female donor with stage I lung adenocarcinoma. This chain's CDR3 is CASSQPYRGRTNEKLFF. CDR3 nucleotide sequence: TGCGCCAGCAGCCAACCTTACAGGGGGCGGACTAATGAAAAACTGTTTTTT.